This is a list of T cell receptor beta chains from one sample in a study of blood T cell repertoires in COVID-19. The table came from immunoSEQ multiplex PCR; TCRdb's copy has only in-frame clones and leaves some out. The top ten clones hold less than 20% of a sample with tens of thousands of clones, roughly 85% of them seen once. Material: peripheral blood. The receptors stem from a human donor in a cohort sampled during active COVID-19. CDR3s include the opening cysteine and the closing phenylalanine or tryptophan. A D gene is named only where the DNA matches it firmly. Size tells how often a clone was seen (once, few, many) or the class of an expanded clone, and some rows leave it out.

J gene	V gene	clone size	D gene	CDR3 DNA	CDR3 protein
TRBJ1-5	TRBV12-3/TRBV12-4	.	.	TGTGCCAGCAGCCCCGGGGGGAATCAGCCCCAGCATTTT	CASSPGGNQPQHF
TRBJ2-7	TRBV28	.	.	TGTGCCAGCAGTGTACCGGGACACATCTACGAGCAGTACTTC	CASSVPGHIYEQYF
TRBJ1-4	TRBV18	.	.	TGTGCCAGCTCACCACGGGGGCTTTTGGAAAAACTGTTTTTT	CASSPRGLLEKLFF
TRBJ1-4	TRBV2	.	.	TGTGCCAGCAGTTCCCTAGGAGAAAAACTGTTTTTT	CASSSLGEKLFF
TRBJ1-4	TRBV5-1	.	TRBD1	TGCGCCAGCAGCCCGGGACAGGGAATGAAAAAACTGTTTTTT	CASSPGQGMKKLFF
TRBJ1-6	TRBV12-3/TRBV12-4	.	TRBD1	TGTGCCAGCAAACGGACAGGGGAGGCACCCCTCCACTTT	CASKRTGEAPLHF
TRBJ1-6	TRBV6-1	.	TRBD1	TGTGCCAGCAGTGCCTCACAGGGGCCAATTAATTCACCCCTCCACTTT	CASSASQGPINSPLHF
TRBJ1-1	TRBV6-6	.	TRBD1	TGTGCCAGCAGTTCCGTCAGGGGGCGCAACACTGAAGCTTTCTTT	CASSSVRGRNTEAFF
TRBJ1-4	TRBV28	.	.	TGTGCCAGCAGCCCACAGGGTACAACTAATGAAAAACTGTTTTTT	CASSPQGTTNEKLFF
TRBJ2-1	TRBV6-1	.	.	TGTGCCAGCAGTGAACAGGGAACCTACAATGAGCAGTTCTTC	CASSEQGTYNEQFF
TRBJ2-1	TRBV10-3	.	TRBD2	TGTGCCATCAGTGACTGGCGGGGGGTATCAGTGTTTGAGCAGTTCTTC	CAISDWRGVSVFEQFF
TRBJ1-6	TRBV3-1/TRBV3-2	.	TRBD1	TGTGCCAGCAGCCAAGATGTGAACAGGGGGCGGTCACCCCTCCACTTT	CASSQDVNRGRSPLHF
TRBJ2-3	TRBV5-6	once	.	TGTGCCAGCAGCCCCTGGCACACAGATACGCAGTATTTT	CASSPWHTDTQYF
TRBJ2-3	TRBV5-1	.	TRBD2	TGCGCCAGCAGCTTGGGACTAGCGGGGGGTAGCACAGATACGCAGTATTTT	CASSLGLAGGSTDTQYF
TRBJ2-1	TRBV4-1	.	.	TGCGCCAGCAGCCCAAAAGGGGGTGAGCAGTTCTTC	CASSPKGGEQFF
TRBJ2-7	TRBV18	.	.	TGTGCCAGCTCACTACTCGCCAGCGGTCGGAATTACGAGCAGTACTTC	CASSLLASGRNYEQYF
TRBJ2-3	TRBV7-9	.	TRBD1	TGTGCCAGCATCGAACAGGGGGCAGATACGCAGTATTTT	CASIEQGADTQYF
TRBJ2-7	TRBV6-5	.	TRBD2	TGTGCCAGCAGTTACTCTGGACTAGCTCCCTACGAGCAGTACTTC	CASSYSGLAPYEQYF
TRBJ2-3	TRBV4-2	.	TRBD1	TGTGCCAGCAGCCAAGGCGGACAGGGTTTAGATACGCAGTATTTT	CASSQGGQGLDTQYF
TRBJ2-3	TRBV19	once	TRBD1	TGTGCCAGTAGTATAGATCGGGACAGAGACACAGATACGCAGTATTTT	CASSIDRDRDTDTQYF
TRBJ1-2	TRBV20-1	.	.	TGCAGTGCTAGTCCCCTGTCAGGGCCTTATGGCTACACCTTC	CSASPLSGPYGYTF
TRBJ2-7	TRBV5-1	.	TRBD2	TGCGCCAGCAGCTTTTCTCCCCGGACTAGCGGGAGGGTTAGCTCCTACGAGCAGTACTTC	CASSFSPRTSGRVSSYEQYF
TRBJ1-1	TRBV6-5	.	TRBD1	TGTGCCAGCAGCACTCATGACAGGGGGCGGGGGGGAGCTTTCTTT	CASSTHDRGRGGAFF
TRBJ1-2	TRBV6-4	.	TRBD1	TGTGCCAGCAGTGACTCGAACAGGGGGATCTACACCTTC	CASSDSNRGIYTF
TRBJ2-1	TRBV29-1	.	TRBD2	TGCAGCGCACAGCGGGGGATCTACAATGAGCAGTTCTTC	CSAQRGIYNEQFF
TRBJ2-5	TRBV6-5	.	TRBD1	TGTGCCAGCAGGGACAGGGGTGTTCAAGAGACCCAGTACTTC	CASRDRGVQETQYF
TRBJ2-4	TRBV15	.	TRBD1	TGTGCCACCAGCAGATACGGGACAGAGCTAAACATTCAGTACTTC	CATSRYGTELNIQYF
TRBJ1-1	TRBV6-5	few	.	TGTGCCAGCAGTCTTCCGACAGCTAAGGGGACTGAAGCTTTCTTT	CASSLPTAKGTEAFF
TRBJ2-7	TRBV27	.	TRBD1	TGTGCCAGCAGTTTGGGGACAGTTCTCTACGAGCAGTACTTC	CASSLGTVLYEQYF
TRBJ1-4	TRBV19	.	.	TGTGCCAGTAGTATAGAGGGAGGGACTAATGAAAAACTGTTTTTT	CASSIEGGTNEKLFF
TRBJ1-2	TRBV27	once	.	TGTGCCAGCAGTTCCACGACAGGTACTTATGGCTACACCTTC	CASSSTTGTYGYTF
TRBJ1-1	TRBV6-5	.	.	TGTGCCAGCAGCAGGGGTCTGAACACTGAAGCTTTCTTT	CASSRGLNTEAFF
TRBJ2-5	TRBV4-2	.	TRBD2	TGTGCCAGCAGCCTCTCCGGGACTAGCGGATCTCAGAAGACCCAGTACTTC	CASSLSGTSGSQKTQYF
TRBJ1-2	TRBV18	.	TRBD1	TGTGCCAGCTCGCAAGGACAGGGGGCAGACTATGGCTACACCTTC	CASSQGQGADYGYTF
TRBJ2-7	TRBV6-5	.	TRBD1	TGTGCCAGCAGGGCACAGGGGGTAGACTACGAGCAGTACTTC	CASRAQGVDYEQYF